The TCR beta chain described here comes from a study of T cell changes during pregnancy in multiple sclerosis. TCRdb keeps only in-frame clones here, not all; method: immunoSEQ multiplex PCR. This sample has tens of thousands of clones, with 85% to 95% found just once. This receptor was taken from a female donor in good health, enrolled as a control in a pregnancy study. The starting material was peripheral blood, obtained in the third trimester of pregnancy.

CDR3 DNA sequence: TGTGCCAGCAGCTATCCGAGGGGGGGAAGTCCCGAGCAAAAGTACATTCAGTACTTC. It is translated as CASSYPRGGSPEQKYIQYF. This sequence joins TRBV7-9 and TRBJ2-4, with D possibly TRBD2 on 7 matching bases. The CDR3 spans 19 residues. Germline CDR1 reads SEHNR; CDR2 reads FQNEAQ (reference sequence). With 4 bases removed from V and 8 bases from J, the gap between germline ends came to 30 bases.